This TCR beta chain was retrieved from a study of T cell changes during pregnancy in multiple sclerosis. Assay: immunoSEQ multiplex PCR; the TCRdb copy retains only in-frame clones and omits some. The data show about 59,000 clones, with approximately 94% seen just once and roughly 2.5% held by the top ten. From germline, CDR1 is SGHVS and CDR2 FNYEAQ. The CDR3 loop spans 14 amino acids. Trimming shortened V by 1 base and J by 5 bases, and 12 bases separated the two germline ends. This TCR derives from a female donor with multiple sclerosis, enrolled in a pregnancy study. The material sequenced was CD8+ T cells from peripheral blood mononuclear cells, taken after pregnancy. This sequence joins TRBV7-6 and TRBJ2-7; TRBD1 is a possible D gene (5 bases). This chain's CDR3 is CASSLGARGDEQYF. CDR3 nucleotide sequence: TGTGCCAGCAGCTTAGGGGCAAGGGGCGACGAGCAGTACTTC.